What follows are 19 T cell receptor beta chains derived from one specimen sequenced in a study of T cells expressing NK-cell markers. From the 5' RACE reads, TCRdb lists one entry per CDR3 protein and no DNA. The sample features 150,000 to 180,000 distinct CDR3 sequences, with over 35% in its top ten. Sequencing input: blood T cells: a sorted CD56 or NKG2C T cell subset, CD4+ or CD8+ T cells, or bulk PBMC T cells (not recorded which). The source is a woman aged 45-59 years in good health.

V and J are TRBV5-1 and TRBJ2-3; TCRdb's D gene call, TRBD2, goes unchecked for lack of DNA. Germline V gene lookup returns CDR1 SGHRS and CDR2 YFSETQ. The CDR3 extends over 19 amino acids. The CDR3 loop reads CASSFAGLAGGWNTDTQYF.

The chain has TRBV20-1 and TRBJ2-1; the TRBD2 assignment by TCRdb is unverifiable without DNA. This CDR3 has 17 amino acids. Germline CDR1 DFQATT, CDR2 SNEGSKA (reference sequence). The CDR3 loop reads CSAQREGYSGPYNEQFF.

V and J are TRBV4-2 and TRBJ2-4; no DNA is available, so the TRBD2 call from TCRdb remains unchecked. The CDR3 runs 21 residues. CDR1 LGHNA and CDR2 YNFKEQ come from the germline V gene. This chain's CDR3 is CASSHEGRFAGGSSAKNIQYF.

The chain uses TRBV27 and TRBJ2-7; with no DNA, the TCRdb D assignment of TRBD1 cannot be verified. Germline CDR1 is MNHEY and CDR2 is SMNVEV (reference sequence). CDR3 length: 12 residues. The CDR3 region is CASSATGAEQYF.

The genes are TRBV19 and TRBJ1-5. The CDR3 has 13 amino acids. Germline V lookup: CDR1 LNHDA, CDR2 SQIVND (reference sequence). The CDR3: CASSMPERQPQHF.

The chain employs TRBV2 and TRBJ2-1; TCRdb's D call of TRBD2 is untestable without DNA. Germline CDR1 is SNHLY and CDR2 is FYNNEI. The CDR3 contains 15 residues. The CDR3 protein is CASSEMSGNYNEQFF.

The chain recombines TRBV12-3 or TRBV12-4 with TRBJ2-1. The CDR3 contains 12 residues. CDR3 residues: CASSPVWREQFF.

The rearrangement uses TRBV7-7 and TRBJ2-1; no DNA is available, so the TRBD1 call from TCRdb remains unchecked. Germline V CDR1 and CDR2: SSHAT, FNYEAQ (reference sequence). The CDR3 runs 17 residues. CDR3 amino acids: CASSLAFGIGADNEQFF.

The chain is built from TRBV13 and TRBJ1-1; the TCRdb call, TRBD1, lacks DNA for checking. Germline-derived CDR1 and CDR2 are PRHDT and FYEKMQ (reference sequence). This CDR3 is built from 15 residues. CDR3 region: CASSPEPGADTEAFF. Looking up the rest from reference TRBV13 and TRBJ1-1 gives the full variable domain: AAGVIQSPRHLIKEKRETATLKCYPIPRHDTVYWYQQGPGQDPQFLISFYEKMQSDKGSIPDRFSAQQFSDYHSELNMSSLELGDSALYFCASSPEPGADTEAFFGQGTRLTVV.

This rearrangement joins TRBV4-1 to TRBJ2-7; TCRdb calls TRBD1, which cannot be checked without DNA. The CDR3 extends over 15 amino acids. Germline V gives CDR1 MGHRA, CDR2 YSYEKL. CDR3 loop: CASSQVWDRIYEQYF.

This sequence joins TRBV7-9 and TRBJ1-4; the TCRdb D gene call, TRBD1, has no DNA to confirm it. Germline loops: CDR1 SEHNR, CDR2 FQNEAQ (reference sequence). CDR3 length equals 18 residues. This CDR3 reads CASSPPWTGDLGGEKLFF.

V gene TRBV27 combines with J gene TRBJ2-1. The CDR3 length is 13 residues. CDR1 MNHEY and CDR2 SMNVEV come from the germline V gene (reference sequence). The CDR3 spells CASSYQTGREQFF.

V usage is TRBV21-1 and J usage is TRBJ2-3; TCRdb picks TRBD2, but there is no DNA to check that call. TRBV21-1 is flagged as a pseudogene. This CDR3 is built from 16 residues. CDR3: CASSKAGTSDTDTQYF.

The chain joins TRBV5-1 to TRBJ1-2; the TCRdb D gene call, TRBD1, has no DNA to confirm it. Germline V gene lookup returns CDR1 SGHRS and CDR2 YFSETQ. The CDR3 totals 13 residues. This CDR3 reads CASSDRGLGGYTF.

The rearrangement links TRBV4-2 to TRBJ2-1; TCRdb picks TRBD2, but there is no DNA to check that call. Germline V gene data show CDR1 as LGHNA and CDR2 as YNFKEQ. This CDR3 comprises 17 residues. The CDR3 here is CASSQDQERGLYNEQFF.

This CDR3 is CSAGGGPDNEQFF. The V gene is TRBV29-1, the J gene TRBJ2-1; TCRdb proposes TRBD1, but this gene call is untestable without DNA. Germline-derived CDR1 and CDR2 are SQVTM and ANQGSEA. The CDR3 consists of 13 residues.

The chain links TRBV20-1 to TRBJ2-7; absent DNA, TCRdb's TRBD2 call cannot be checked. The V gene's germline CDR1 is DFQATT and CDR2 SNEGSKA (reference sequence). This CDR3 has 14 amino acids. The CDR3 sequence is CSARDRRASHEQYF.

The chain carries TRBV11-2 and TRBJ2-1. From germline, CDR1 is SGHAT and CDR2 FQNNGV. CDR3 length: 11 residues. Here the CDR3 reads CASTYAANMFF. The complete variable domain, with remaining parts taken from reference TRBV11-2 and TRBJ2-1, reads EAGVAQSPRYKIIEKRQSVAFWCNPISGHATLYWYQQILGQGPKLLIQFQNNGVVDDSQLPKDRFSAERLKGVDSTLKIQPAKLEDSAVYLCASTYAANMFFGPGTRLTVL.

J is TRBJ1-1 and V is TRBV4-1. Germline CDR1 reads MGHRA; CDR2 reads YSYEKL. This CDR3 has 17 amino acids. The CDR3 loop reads CASSQDLGVGFFTEAFF.